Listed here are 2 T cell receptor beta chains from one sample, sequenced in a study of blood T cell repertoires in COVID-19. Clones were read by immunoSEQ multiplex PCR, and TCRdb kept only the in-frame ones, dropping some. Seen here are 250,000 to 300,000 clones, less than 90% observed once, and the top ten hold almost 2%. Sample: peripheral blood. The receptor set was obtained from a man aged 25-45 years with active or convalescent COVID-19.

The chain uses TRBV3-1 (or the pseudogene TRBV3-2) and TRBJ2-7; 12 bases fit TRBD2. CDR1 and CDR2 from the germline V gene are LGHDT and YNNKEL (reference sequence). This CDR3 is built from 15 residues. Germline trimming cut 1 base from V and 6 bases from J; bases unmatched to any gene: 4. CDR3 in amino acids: CASSQAGLAGLEQYF. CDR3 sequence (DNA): TGTGCCAGCAGCCAAGCGGGACTAGCGGGTCTCGAGCAGTACTTC.

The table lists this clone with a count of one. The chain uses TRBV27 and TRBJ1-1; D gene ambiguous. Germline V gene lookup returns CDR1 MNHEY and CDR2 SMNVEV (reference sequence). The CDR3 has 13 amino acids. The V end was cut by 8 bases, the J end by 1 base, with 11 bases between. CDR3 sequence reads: CASRLAGNTEAFF. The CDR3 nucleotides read TGTGCCAGCCGATTGGCGGGGAACACTGAAGCTTTCTTT.